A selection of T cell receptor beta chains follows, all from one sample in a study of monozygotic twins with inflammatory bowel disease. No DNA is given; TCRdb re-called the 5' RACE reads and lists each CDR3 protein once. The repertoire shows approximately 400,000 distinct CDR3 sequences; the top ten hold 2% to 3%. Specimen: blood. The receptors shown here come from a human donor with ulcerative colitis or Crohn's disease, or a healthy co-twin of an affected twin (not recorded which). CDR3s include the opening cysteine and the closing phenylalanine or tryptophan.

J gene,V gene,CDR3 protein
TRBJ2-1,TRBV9,CASSVVVAASYNEQFF
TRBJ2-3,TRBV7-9,CASSLSTGLTDTQYF
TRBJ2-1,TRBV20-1,CSASSSGGTHNEQFF
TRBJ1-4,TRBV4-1,CASSQVYDREKLFF
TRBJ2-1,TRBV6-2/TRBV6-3,CASSRDSFNEQFF
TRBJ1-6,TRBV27,CASSRGYNSPLHF
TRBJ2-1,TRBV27,CASSWIRGGRGSYNEQFF
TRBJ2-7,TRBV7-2,CASSLGQGGHFYEQYF
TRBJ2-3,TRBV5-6,CASSLGTYHTDTQYF
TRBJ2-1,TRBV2,CASSEGLAGGFNEQFF
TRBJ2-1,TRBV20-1,CSARAIAGIYNEQFF
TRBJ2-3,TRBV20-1,CSATPGLANTDTQYF
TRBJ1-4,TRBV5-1,CASSLVSLGEKLFF
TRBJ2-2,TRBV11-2,CASRISGTGELFF
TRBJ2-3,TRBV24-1,CATSEPPVDTQYF
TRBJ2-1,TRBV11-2,CASSLDPGTRNNEQFF
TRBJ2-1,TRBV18,CASSHKREGVDNEQFF
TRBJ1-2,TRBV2,CATLPDLGGYTF
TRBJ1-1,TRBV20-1,CSALPRGRTEAFF
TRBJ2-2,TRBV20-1,CSARDFNRGITGELFF
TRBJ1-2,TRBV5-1,CASSLESERGYTF
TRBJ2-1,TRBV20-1,CSAHEIRGVYNEQFF
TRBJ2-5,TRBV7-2,CASSRLGEQETQYF
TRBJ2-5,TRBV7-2,CASSPHQGLAGGETQYF
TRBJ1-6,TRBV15,CATSRVGTGPNSPLHF
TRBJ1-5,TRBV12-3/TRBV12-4,CASSVASGSGQPQHF
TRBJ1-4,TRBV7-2,CASSLAAGPLFF
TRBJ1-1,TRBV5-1,CASRTVAGEAFF
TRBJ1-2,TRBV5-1,CASRWGDYGYTF
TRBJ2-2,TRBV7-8,CASSSTGVTGKLFF
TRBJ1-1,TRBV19,CASSDRALNTEAFF
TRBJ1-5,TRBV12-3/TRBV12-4,CASSLASGQPQHF
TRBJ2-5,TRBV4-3,CASSQDPGSGRETQYF
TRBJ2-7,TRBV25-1,CASSEYDLVRTGANEQYF
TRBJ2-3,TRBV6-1,CASTSPREASTDTQYF
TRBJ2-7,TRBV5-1,CASSLNTGRQNYEQYF
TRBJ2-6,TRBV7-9,CASSPLRDGANVLTF
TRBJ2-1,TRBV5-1,CASSPDRGHQQFF
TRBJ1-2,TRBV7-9,CASSLAMQESHTF
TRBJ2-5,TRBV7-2,CASSLAETQYF
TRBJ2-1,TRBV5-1,CASSLAGGPNDEQFF
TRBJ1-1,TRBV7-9,CASTPRDTEAFF
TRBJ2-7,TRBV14,CASSQDRVINYEQYF
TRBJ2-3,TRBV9,CASSVLGAADTQYF
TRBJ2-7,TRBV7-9,CASSLSGSATGDYEQYF
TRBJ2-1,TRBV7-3,CASSPGLAGGEQFF
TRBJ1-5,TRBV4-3,CASSQDWQANQPQHF
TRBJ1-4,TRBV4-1,CASSQGGTGRSTNEKLFF
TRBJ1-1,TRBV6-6,CASSIDRATEAFF
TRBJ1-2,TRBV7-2,CASSFNGQGLYGYTF
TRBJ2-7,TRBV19,CASSVQQGYEQYF
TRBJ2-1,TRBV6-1,CASSESPVGTNNEQFF
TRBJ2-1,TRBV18,CASSPSLYNEQFF
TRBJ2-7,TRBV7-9,CASSLPDSGHEQYF
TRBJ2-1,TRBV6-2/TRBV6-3,CASSYSSLGSYNEQFF